This TCR beta chain was sequenced during a study of brain T cells in children with intractable seizures. The CDR3 totals 13 residues. Germline V gene lookup returns CDR1 ENHRY and CDR2 SYGVKD. V was pared by 2 bases and J by 6 bases, with 3 bases of the junction left unmatched. The time point: blood from clinic visit 5 months post-surgery; TSC patient then seizure free. Profiling relied on immunoSEQ multiplex PCR, and the TCRdb table lists in-frame clones only, not all of them. The top ten clones hold approximately 5% of a sample with under 400,000 clones, 93% of them seen once. The chain has TRBV10-3 and TRBJ1-2, with TRBD1 matching 7 bases. The input for sequencing was peripheral blood, taken about 5 months after surgery. This sequence originates from a boy younger than two with tuberous sclerosis and intractable seizures. The CDR3 coding sequence is TGTGCCATCAGTGAGACCACAGGGGATGGCTACACCTTC. This codes for CAISETTGDGYTF.